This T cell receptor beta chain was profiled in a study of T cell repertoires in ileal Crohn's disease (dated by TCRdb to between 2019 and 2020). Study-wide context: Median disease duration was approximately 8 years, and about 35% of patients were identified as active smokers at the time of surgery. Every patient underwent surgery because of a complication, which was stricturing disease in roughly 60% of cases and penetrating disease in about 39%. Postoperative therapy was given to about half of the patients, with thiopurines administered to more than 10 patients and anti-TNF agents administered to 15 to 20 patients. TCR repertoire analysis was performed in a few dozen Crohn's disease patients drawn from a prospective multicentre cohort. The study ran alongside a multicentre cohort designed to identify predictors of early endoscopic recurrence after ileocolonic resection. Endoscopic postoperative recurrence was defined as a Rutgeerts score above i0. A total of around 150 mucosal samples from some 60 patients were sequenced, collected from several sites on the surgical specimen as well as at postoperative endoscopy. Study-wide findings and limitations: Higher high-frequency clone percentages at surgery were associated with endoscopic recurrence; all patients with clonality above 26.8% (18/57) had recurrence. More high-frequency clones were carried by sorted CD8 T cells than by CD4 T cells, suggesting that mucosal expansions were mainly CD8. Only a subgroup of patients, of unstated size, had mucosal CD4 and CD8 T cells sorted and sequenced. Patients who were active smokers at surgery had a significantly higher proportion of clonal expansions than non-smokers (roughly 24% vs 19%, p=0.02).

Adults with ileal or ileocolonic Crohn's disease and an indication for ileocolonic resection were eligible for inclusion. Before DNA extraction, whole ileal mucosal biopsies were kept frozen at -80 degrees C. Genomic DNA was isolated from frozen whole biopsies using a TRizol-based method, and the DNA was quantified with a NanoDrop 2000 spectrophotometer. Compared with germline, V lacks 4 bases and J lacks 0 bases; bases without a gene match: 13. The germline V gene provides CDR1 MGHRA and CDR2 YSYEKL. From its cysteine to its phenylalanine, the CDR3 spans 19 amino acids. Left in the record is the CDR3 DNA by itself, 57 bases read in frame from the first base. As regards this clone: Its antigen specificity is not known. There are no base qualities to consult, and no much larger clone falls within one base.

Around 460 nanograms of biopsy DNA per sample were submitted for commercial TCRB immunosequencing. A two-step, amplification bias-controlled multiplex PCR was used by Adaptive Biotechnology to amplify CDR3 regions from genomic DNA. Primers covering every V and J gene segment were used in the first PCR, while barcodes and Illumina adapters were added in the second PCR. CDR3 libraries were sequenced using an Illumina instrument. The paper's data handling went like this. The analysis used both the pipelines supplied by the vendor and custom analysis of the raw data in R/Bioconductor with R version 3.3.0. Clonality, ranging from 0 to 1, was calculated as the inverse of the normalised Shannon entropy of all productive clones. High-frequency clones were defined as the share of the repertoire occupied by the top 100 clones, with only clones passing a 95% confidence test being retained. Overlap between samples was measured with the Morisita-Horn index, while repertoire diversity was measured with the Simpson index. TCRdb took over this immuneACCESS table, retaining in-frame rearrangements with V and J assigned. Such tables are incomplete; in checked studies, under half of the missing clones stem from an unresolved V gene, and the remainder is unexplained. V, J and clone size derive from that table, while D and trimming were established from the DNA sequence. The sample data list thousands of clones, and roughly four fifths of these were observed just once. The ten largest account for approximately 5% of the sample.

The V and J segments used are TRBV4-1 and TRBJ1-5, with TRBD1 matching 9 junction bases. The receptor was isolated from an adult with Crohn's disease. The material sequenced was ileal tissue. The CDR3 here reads CASSPGTGRGLGSNQPQHF. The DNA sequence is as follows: TGCGCCAGCAGCCCAGGGACAGGGAGGGGATTGGGTAGCAATCAGCCCCAGCATTTT.